The clone carrying this TCR beta chain came up once. The antigen is undetermined. The data were taken from a study of T cell responses to AZD1222 COVID-19 vaccine. The study, taken as a whole, reports: Spike-specific TCR breadth rose after two AZD1222 doses, and depth rose as well. Clonal diversity was possibly underestimated, and white British individuals and females predominated among donors.

Germline loops: CDR1 SQVTM, CDR2 ANQGSEA. V lost 5 bases to trimming and J lost 3 bases, with 13 bases between them. The CDR3 totals 13 residues. Method: immunoSEQ multiplex PCR; TCRdb's copy keeps in-frame clones and lacks some. The profile shows more than 95,000 clones, approximately 90% of them singletons. The sequenced sample was peripheral blood, obtained on day 0 of AZD1222 vaccination. The clonotype originates from an adult in good health. The chain recombines TRBV29-1 with TRBJ1-2; the D gene is possibly TRBD1 (6 bases). The CDR3, as DNA: TGCAGCGTTACAGGGAGTAAAGACTATGGCTACACCTTC. Translated, it gives CSVTGSKDYGYTF.